Listed below are T cell receptor beta chains from one sample, sequenced in a study of neurological immune-mediated disorders. TCRdb used MiXCR to reprocess the 5' RACE reads, holding one entry per CDR3 protein. The sample yields approximately 50,000 distinct CDR3 sequences, roughly 3.8% seen once. The sequenced material came from PBMCs. The receptors derive from a man aged 60-69 years with multiple sclerosis. CDR3s include the opening cysteine and the closing phenylalanine or tryptophan. D genes are given only for firm matches. The size field is filled for only some rows; it gives once, few, many or a size class.

D gene,clone size,J gene,V gene,CDR3 DNA,CDR3 protein
TRBD1,many,TRBJ1-2,TRBV12-3/TRBV12-4,TGTGCCAGCATGGAGGACAGGGCTGGCTACACCTTC,CASMEDRAGYTF
-,many,TRBJ1-4,TRBV7-2,TGTGCCAGCAGCTTCTTTAGCCTCAGTGCAACTAATGAAAAACTGTTTTTT,CASSFFSLSATNEKLFF
-,many,TRBJ1-2,TRBV6-6,TGTGCCAGCAGAACGACTCCTAGGGTTGGCTACACCTTC,CASRTTPRVGYTF
-,many,TRBJ2-7,TRBV12-3/TRBV12-4,TGTGCCAGCAGTTTGATAGCGCCCGAGCAGTACTTC,CASSLIAPEQYF
TRBD1,many,TRBJ1-1,TRBV20-1,TGCAGTGCTAGGCCCGACAGGGGGCAAACTGAAGCTTTCTTT,CSARPDRGQTEAFF
-,many,TRBJ2-7,TRBV27,TGTGCCAGCAGTTTATCGAGATCCATGGTGGGAGAGCAGTACTTC,CASSLSRSMVGEQYF
-,many,TRBJ2-3,TRBV5-6,TGTGCCAGCAGCTTCGACGGGAGAAGTGGAGATACGCAGTATTTT,CASSFDGRSGDTQYF
-,many,TRBJ1-5,TRBV19,TGTGCCAGTACACGCCGGGGTCAGCCCCAGCATTTT,CASTRRGQPQHF
TRBD2,many,TRBJ2-7,TRBV28,TGTGCCAGCACCGGCGGAGGGACTAGCGGGAGTAGCTCCTACGAGCAGTACTTC,CASTGGGTSGSSSYEQYF
-,few,TRBJ2-5,TRBV5-1,TGCGCCAGCAGCTCGAACAGGGCGGAGACCCAGTACTTC,CASSSNRAETQYF
TRBD2,-,TRBJ2-5,TRBV5-1,TGCGCCAGCAATAAAGCGGGAGGCGAGACCCAGTACTTC,CASNKAGGETQYF
-,many,TRBJ1-1,TRBV20-1,TGCAGTGCTAGGTTGCCAGGCATGAACACTGAAGCTTTCTTT,CSARLPGMNTEAFF
-,many,TRBJ1-2,TRBV20-1,TGCAGTTCATCGGATTGGGCCGTCTATGGCTACACCTTC,CSSSDWAVYGYTF
-,many,TRBJ2-1,TRBV20-1,TGCAGTGCCGTCAACCCTCGACTAGTTGGGGGCAATGAGCAGTTCTTC,CSAVNPRLVGGNEQFF
TRBD2,-,TRBJ2-1,TRBV6-4,TGTGCCAGCAGTGGACTAGCGGGGGGCAATGAGCAGTTCTTC,CASSGLAGGNEQFF
TRBD2,-,TRBJ2-3,TRBV12-3/TRBV12-4,TGTGCCAGCAGACCACTGATTACTAGCGGGACCACAGATACGCAGTATTTT,CASRPLITSGTTDTQYF
-,many,TRBJ1-3,TRBV7-9,TGTGCCAGCAGCCCCCACTCGGAGGCCGCGAACACCATATATTTT,CASSPHSEAANTIYF
TRBD2,many,TRBJ2-7,TRBV20-1,TGCAGTGCTAGAGGGCGAATACTAGCGGGGGGTTACGAGCAGTACTTC,CSARGRILAGGYEQYF
-,many,TRBJ1-6,TRBV5-1,TGCGCCAGCAGCTTGGATGGGAAGGGGTCACCCCTCCACTTT,CASSLDGKGSPLHF
-,few,TRBJ1-1,TRBV20-1,TGCAGTGCGCTAGGTCTTCCTCTGGTGGCTTTCTTT,CSALGLPLVAFF
-,many,TRBJ2-1,TRBV7-9,TGTGCCAGCAGCTTTTATGAAGGTGTTGAGCAGTTCTTC,CASSFYEGVEQFF
-,many,TRBJ2-5,TRBV5-1,TGCGCCAGCAGCTTGGAGTCAGTTAGGGGAGAGACCCAGTACTTC,CASSLESVRGETQYF
-,many,TRBJ1-6,TRBV27,TGTGCCAGCAGTTATCAGGGGCCCTCCCCCCTCCACTTT,CASSYQGPSPLHF
TRBD2,many,TRBJ2-1,TRBV27,TGTGCCAGCAGTTCCCCAGGACGGGAGGGTCACTCTTACAATGAGCAGTTCTTC,CASSSPGREGHSYNEQFF
TRBD2,-,TRBJ2-2,TRBV4-2,TGTGCCAGCAGCCAGGAGACTAGCGGGAGGACGACCGGGGAGCTGTTTTTT,CASSQETSGRTTGELFF
-,many,TRBJ1-3,TRBV5-1,TGCGCCAGCAGCTTCACTGGGTTTGGAAACACCATATATTTT,CASSFTGFGNTIYF
-,many,TRBJ2-4,TRBV7-9,TGTGCCAGCAGCCGAACCGGCGGACTACCATTAGCCAAAAACATTCAGTACTTC,CASSRTGGLPLAKNIQYF
-,many,TRBJ2-2,TRBV20-1,TGCAGTGCTAGTCCCCTCGCGAACACCGGGGAGCTGTTTTTT,CSASPLANTGELFF
-,many,TRBJ2-1,TRBV28,TGTGCCAGCAGTCCTCCATACAATGAGCAGTTCTTC,CASSPPYNEQFF
-,many,TRBJ2-1,TRBV5-1,TGCGCCAGCAGCTTGGGCATGAAGAGTGAGCAGTTCTTC,CASSLGMKSEQFF
TRBD2,many,TRBJ2-1,TRBV29-1,TGCAGCGTGGGCGTCGGGACTAGCGGGAGATTAAATGAGCAGTTCTTC,CSVGVGTSGRLNEQFF
-,many,TRBJ2-2,TRBV5-5,TGTGCCAGCAGCTTGGTATGGGGCGGCTCGAACACCGGGGAGCTGTTTTTT,CASSLVWGGSNTGELFF
TRBD1,many,TRBJ1-5,TRBV20-1,TGCAGTGCTACTGAACAGGGGGCCCTGATTAGCAATCAGCCCCAGCATTTT,CSATEQGALISNQPQHF
-,many,TRBJ1-2,TRBV20-1,TGCAGTGCTCTGGCCGGGCTTTGGGGCTACACCTTC,CSALAGLWGYTF
TRBD2,many,TRBJ2-1,TRBV5-1,TGCGCCAGCAGCTACCTAGCGGGGTCTGGCAATGAGCAGTTCTTC,CASSYLAGSGNEQFF
TRBD1,-,TRBJ1-5,TRBV7-2,TGTGCCAGCAGCAACAGGGGCCAGCCCCAGCATTTT,CASSNRGQPQHF
-,many,TRBJ1-1,TRBV29-1,TGCAGCGTTTCGGATCTCCCCAGGGAAGCTTTCTTT,CSVSDLPREAFF
TRBD2,many,TRBJ2-3,TRBV9,TGTGCCAGCAGCGTAAGGACTAGCCCAGATACGCAGTATTTT,CASSVRTSPDTQYF
-,many,TRBJ2-1,TRBV27,TGTGCCAGCATCAACAGGACGGGGAATTACAATGAGCAGTTCTTC,CASINRTGNYNEQFF
TRBD2,many,TRBJ2-7,TRBV29-1,TGCAGCGGTGCGGGGGGTCTAGACTACGAGCAGTACTTC,CSGAGGLDYEQYF
TRBD2,many,TRBJ2-3,TRBV12-3/TRBV12-4,TGTGCCAGCCGGGGGGGGAGATTCACAGATACGCAGTATTTT,CASRGGRFTDTQYF
-,many,TRBJ1-1,TRBV5-1,TGCGCCAGCAGCTTGGACAGTCAAGCTTTCTTT,CASSLDSQAFF